This TCR beta chain was found in a study of shared clonotypes between healthy human individuals. Study-level information: The cohort comprised a couple of women and a few men. Their ages spanned 18 to 49 years.

Germline V gives CDR1 SQVTM, CDR2 ANQGSEA. Trimming removed 7 bases from V and 1 base from J, with 10 bases in between. This CDR3 spans 13 amino acids. CD8 cells regarded as naive lacked CD45RO, were positively chosen for CCR7, and omitted terminally differentiated effector memory CD45RA+ cells. This clone came up once. Assay: immunoSEQ multiplex PCR; the TCRdb copy retains only in-frame clones and omits some. In the table there are more than 2 million clones, around 96% of which are singletons. The chain recombines TRBV29-1 with TRBJ2-2, with no clear D. Sequences were obtained from naive CD8+ T cells sorted from blood. The source of this sequence is a man aged 18-30 years in good health. DNA of the CDR3: TGCAGCGGCCTGACGGTGAACACCGGGGAGCTGTTTTTT. This translates into CSGLTVNTGELFF.